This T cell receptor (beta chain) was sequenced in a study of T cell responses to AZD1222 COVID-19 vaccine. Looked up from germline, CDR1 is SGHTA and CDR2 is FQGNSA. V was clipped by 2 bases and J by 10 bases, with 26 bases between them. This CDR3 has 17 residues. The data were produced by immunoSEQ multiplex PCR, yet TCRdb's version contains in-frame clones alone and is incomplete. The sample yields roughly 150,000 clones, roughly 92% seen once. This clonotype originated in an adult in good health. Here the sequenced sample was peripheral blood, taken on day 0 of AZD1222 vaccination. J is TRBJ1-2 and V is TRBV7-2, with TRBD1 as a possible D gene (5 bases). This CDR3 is CASSLSFAPGQLAFYTF. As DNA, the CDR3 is TGTGCCAGCAGCTTATCATTTGCCCCCGGACAACTGGCCTTCTACACCTTC.